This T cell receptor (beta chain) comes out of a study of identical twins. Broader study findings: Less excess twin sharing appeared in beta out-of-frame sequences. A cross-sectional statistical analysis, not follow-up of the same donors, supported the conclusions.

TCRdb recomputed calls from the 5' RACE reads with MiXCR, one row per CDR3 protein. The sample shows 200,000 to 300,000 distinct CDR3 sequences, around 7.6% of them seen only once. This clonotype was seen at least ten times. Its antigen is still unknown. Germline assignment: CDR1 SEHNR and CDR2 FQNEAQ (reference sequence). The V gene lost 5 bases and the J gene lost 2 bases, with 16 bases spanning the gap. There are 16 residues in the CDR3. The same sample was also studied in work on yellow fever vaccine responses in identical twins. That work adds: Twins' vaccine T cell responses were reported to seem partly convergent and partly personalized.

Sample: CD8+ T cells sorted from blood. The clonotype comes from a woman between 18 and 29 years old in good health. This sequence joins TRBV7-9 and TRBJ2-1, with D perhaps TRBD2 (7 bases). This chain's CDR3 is CASSPGGRGTYNEQFF. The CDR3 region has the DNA TGTGCCAGCAGCCCCGGGGGGCGGGGTACCTACAATGAGCAGTTCTTC.